This TCR beta chain stems from a study of T cells after yellow fever vaccination. The CDR3 is made up of 17 amino acids. V was clipped by 3 bases and J by 7 bases; unmatched bases: 13. In germline, CDR1 is LGHNA, CDR2 YSLEER. This clonotype was observed many times. By 5'RACE template switching, TCR cDNA was produced, with a universal primer site and UMIs added in the process. Using its own MiXCR run on the 5' RACE reads, TCRdb lists one record per CDR3 protein. This table has some 240,000 distinct CDR3 sequences, approximately 3.3% appearing once. The chain employs TRBV4-3 and TRBJ1-4; 8 nucleotides line up with TRBD1. This TCR was recovered from a man between 18 and 29 years old who received the YFV17D yellow fever vaccine. The sample consisted of CD4+ T cells sorted from PBMCs, taken 10 days after the yellow fever booster vaccination. DNA of the CDR3: TGCGCCAGCAGCCAGGGGGTTAGTCAGGGGGCGCCTGAAAAACTGTTTTTT. Translation gives CASSQGVSQGAPEKLFF.